This is a list of T cell receptor beta chains from one sample in a study of cytomegalovirus exposure and HLA in healthy donors. Data came from immunoSEQ multiplex PCR; TCRdb stores just in-frame clones and leaves some out. In the table there are 150,000 to 200,000 clones, 79% of which are singletons. Sequencing used PBMCs. The receptors stem from a woman in her 40s in good health and CMV-seronegative. CDR3s include the opening cysteine and the closing phenylalanine or tryptophan. D genes are given only for firm matches. Rows give clone size only sometimes, using once, few, many, or a class for an expanded clone.

abundance	j_gene	d_gene	v_gene	CDR3nt	CDR3aa
few	TRBJ1-1	.	TRBV6-5	TGTGCCAGCAACCAGGGTACTGAAGCTTTCTTT	CASNQGTEAFF
.	TRBJ1-5	TRBD1	TRBV19	TGTGCCAGTAGTTCACAGGGGTTGAGCAATCAGCCCCAGCATTTT	CASSSQGLSNQPQHF
.	TRBJ2-4	.	TRBV5-4	TGTGCCAGCAGTCTGGCGGGGAGTAGGGCCAAAAACATTCAGTACTTC	CASSLAGSRAKNIQYF
few	TRBJ2-5	.	TRBV4-1	TGCGCCAGCAGCCAGGAGACGGGAGCGCGGGAGACCCAGTACTTC	CASSQETGARETQYF
once	TRBJ1-2	TRBD1	TRBV4-1	TGCGCCAGCAGCCCGGGACAGGGTTTAGGCTACACCTTC	CASSPGQGLGYTF
.	TRBJ2-7	TRBD2	TRBV15	TGTGCCACCAGTGACGAGGCGGGAGGTTACGAGCAGTACTTC	CATSDEAGGYEQYF
.	TRBJ2-7	.	TRBV6-1	TGTGCCAGCAATAACCAGGGCGCCTACGAGCAGTACTTC	CASNNQGAYEQYF
.	TRBJ1-1	.	TRBV6-1	TGTGCCAGCAGGCACCACAGGGAACGATCCACTGAAGCTTTCTTT	CASRHHRERSTEAFF
.	TRBJ1-3	TRBD1	TRBV5-1	TGCGCCAGCAGCAGCGGGACAGGCCATTCCTCTGGAAACACCATATATTTT	CASSSGTGHSSGNTIYF
once	TRBJ2-7	TRBD1	TRBV6-5	TGTGCCAGCAGTCGCGGGACAGGGTCCTACGAGCAGTACTTC	CASSRGTGSYEQYF
.	TRBJ1-1	.	TRBV15	TGTGCCACCAGCAGAGCGGCTGGACAGCAGAACACTGAGGCTTTCTTT	CATSRAAGQQNTEAFF
.	TRBJ1-1	TRBD1	TRBV5-6	TGTGCCAGCAGTCCGGGACAGGCGCCCACTGAAGCTTTCTTT	CASSPGQAPTEAFF
.	TRBJ2-3	.	TRBV7-2	TGTGCCAGCAGCTTAGTATCAGATACGCAGTATTTT	CASSLVSDTQYF
.	TRBJ2-7	TRBD2	TRBV29-1	TGCAGCGTTGAAGGAGGACTAGCGGGGCCCAACTACGAGCAGTACTTC	CSVEGGLAGPNYEQYF
.	TRBJ2-5	.	TRBV7-2	TGTGCCAGCAGCTTGAGTGCGGGTCAAGAGACCCAGTACTTC	CASSLSAGQETQYF
.	TRBJ1-6	TRBD1	TRBV2	TGTGCCAGCAGCCTACGTGGGGGACAGGACGCACCCCTCCACTTT	CASSLRGGQDAPLHF
.	TRBJ1-6	TRBD1	TRBV19	TGTGCCAGTAGTGCCGGGACAGGGATTTCACCCCTCCACTTT	CASSAGTGISPLHF
.	TRBJ2-4	.	TRBV4-1	TGCGCCAGCAGCCAAGCTCCCTTCCAGGGAAACATTCAGTACTTC	CASSQAPFQGNIQYF
.	TRBJ1-1	.	TRBV10-3	TGTGCCATCAGTGTAGGTAGGGCGGGAAACACTGAAGCTTTCTTT	CAISVGRAGNTEAFF
.	TRBJ2-7	.	TRBV6-5	TGTGCCAGCAGTTACTCCAAAGGGGCCTACGAGCAGTACTTC	CASSYSKGAYEQYF
.	TRBJ2-2	TRBD1	TRBV19	TGTGCCAGCCGGGACAGGGCCATCAACACCGGGGAGCTGTTTTTT	CASRDRAINTGELFF
.	TRBJ1-4	TRBD1	TRBV7-9	TGTGCCAGCAGCCGCCGGGACAGGGCTTCCGAAAAACTGTTTTTT	CASSRRDRASEKLFF
few	TRBJ1-1	TRBD1	TRBV6-1	TGTGCCAGCAGTGTCCCTACCGGGACAGAGCTGAACACTGAAGCTTTCTTT	CASSVPTGTELNTEAFF
.	TRBJ2-5	.	TRBV5-6	TGTGCCAGCAGCTTGGGGTCGGAAGAGACCCAGTACTTC	CASSLGSEETQYF
.	TRBJ2-7	.	TRBV5-1	TGCGCCAGCAGCTTGGCCGGGAGTTCCTACGAGCAGTACTTC	CASSLAGSSYEQYF
once	TRBJ1-2	TRBD1	TRBV28	TGTGCCAGCAGTCCCGACAGGGTCTATGGCTACACCTTC	CASSPDRVYGYTF
.	TRBJ2-7	TRBD1	TRBV5-5	TGTGCCAGCAGCCCCCCCGGACAGGGTCTACGGGAGCAGTACTTC	CASSPPGQGLREQYF
once	TRBJ2-7	TRBD1	TRBV28	TGTGCCAGCAGTTTGGACAGGGGACCTTACGAGCAGTACTTC	CASSLDRGPYEQYF
.	TRBJ2-3	.	TRBV6-5	TGTGCCAGCAGTTTGGGGGCCGTCACAGATACGCAGTATTTT	CASSLGAVTDTQYF
.	TRBJ1-1	.	TRBV2	TGTGCCAGCAAGTTCGGGCAGGGGAACACTGAAGCTTTCTTT	CASKFGQGNTEAFF
.	TRBJ2-1	TRBD2	TRBV19	TGTGCCAGTAGTATCCGTCCCGGGACTAGCGGGAGGGCCGATGAGCAGTTCTTC	CASSIRPGTSGRADEQFF
.	TRBJ2-3	TRBD2	TRBV19	TGTGCCAGTAGTATAGGGACTAGCGGGAGAACAGATACGCAGTATTTT	CASSIGTSGRTDTQYF
.	TRBJ2-3	TRBD2	TRBV2	TGTGCCAGCAGTATAACCGGGACTAGGGCAGATACGCAGTATTTT	CASSITGTRADTQYF
.	TRBJ2-5	TRBD2	TRBV9	TGTGCCAGCAGCGTAGGAGCGGGGGGCCCACCCCAAGAGACCCAGTACTTC	CASSVGAGGPPQETQYF
.	TRBJ1-2	.	TRBV28	TGTGCCAGTCTGGACTTCGGGTCTGGCTACACCTTC	CASLDFGSGYTF
.	TRBJ2-2	.	TRBV2	TGTGCCAGCAGTCTGTCGAGGAACACCGGGGAGCTGTTTTTT	CASSLSRNTGELFF
.	TRBJ2-5	TRBD2	TRBV6-5	TGTGCCAGCACTGGGCTAGCGGGATTAGAGACCCAGTACTTC	CASTGLAGLETQYF
.	TRBJ2-3	.	TRBV5-1	TGCGCCAGCAGCTTGGGGGGCCCTAGCACAGATACGCAGTATTTT	CASSLGGPSTDTQYF
.	TRBJ2-5	TRBD1	TRBV25-1	TGTGCCAGCAGTGAGTCGAGACAGGGATTGGGGGAGACCCAGTACTTC	CASSESRQGLGETQYF
.	TRBJ1-1	.	TRBV28	TGTGCCACTACACAGGGACGTGGGGAAGGATATTTGTTGAGTCGGAAAGCTTTCTTT	CATTQGRGEGYLLSRKAFF
.	TRBJ1-2	.	TRBV5-1	TGCGCCAGCAGCTTGGCGGCAGGCCATGGCTACACCTTC	CASSLAAGHGYTF
few	TRBJ1-1	.	TRBV27	TGTGCCAGCAGTAAACCGGGCACTGAAGCTTTCTTT	CASSKPGTEAFF
.	TRBJ2-1	TRBD2	TRBV5-1	TGCGCCAGCAGCTTGGAGGGGCGGGGGACTAGGTACCTCCGTGAGCAGTTCTTC	CASSLEGRGTRYLREQFF
once	TRBJ2-5	.	TRBV27	TGTGCCAGCAGTTTTCAGGCAGAAGAGACCCAGTACTTC	CASSFQAEETQYF
.	TRBJ2-7	TRBD2	TRBV27	TGTGCCAGCAGTCCCCGACTAGCGGGAGGGTACGAGCAGTACTTC	CASSPRLAGGYEQYF